The rows below give T cell receptor beta chains drawn from one sample of a study of response to subunit inactivated influenza vaccine. MiXCR, applied by TCRdb to the RT-PCR reads, yields one record per CDR3 protein. The sample has some 800,000 distinct CDR3 sequences, roughly 20% seen once. The input for sequencing was PBMCs from blood, taken roughly 5 days after vaccination. The receptor source for this set is a man aged 50 to 60 who received an inactivated influenza vaccine. Each CDR3 is given with its conserved first and last residue. Fields, in order: D gene, J gene, V gene, clone size, CDR3 DNA, CDR3 protein. The D gene is left open where the match is weak. Clone size is given for some rows only: seen once, a few or many times, or a class if the clone is expanded.

TRBD2,TRBJ2-1,TRBV11-2,once,TGTGCCAGCAGCCCGGGACTAGCGGCAAAAAAGTGGTCCTACAATGAGCAGTTCTTC,CASSPGLAAKKWSYNEQFF
-,TRBJ2-7,TRBV29-1,few,TGCAGCGTTGCTTCCAAGCCATCCTACGAGCAGTACTTC,CSVASKPSYEQYF
TRBD1,TRBJ2-1,TRBV12-3/TRBV12-4,few,TGTGCCAGCAGTGACAGGGGAAAGTCCTACAATGAGCAGTTCTTC,CASSDRGKSYNEQFF
TRBD1,TRBJ2-5,TRBV29-1,-,TGCAGCCTGATGGGACAGAGCCAAGAGACCCAGTACTTC,CSLMGQSQETQYF
-,TRBJ2-1,TRBV28,-,TGTGCCAGCAGTGTATCAGGGGACAATGAGCAGTTCTTC,CASSVSGDNEQFF
-,TRBJ2-2,TRBV29-1,few,TGCAGCGTTGTGGGGGGGGGCCCCAACACCGGGGAGCTGTTTTTT,CSVVGGGPNTGELFF
-,TRBJ1-1,TRBV5-1,few,TGCGCCAGCAGCCTAAACCCCTCGGGGGGCACTAGGAGCACTGAAGCTTTCTTT,CASSLNPSGGTRSTEAFF
TRBD1,TRBJ2-6,TRBV5-1,few,TGCGCCAGCAGCCCCCGGGACAGGGTAACTGGGGCCAACGTCCTGACTTTC,CASSPRDRVTGANVLTF
-,TRBJ2-1,TRBV5-1,-,TGCGCCAGCAGCTCCCAGACCTACAATGAGCAGTTCTTC,CASSSQTYNEQFF
TRBD1,TRBJ1-6,TRBV6-5,-,TGTGCCAGCAGATCTCGACAGGGGTGGTCACCCCTCCACTTT,CASRSRQGWSPLHF
TRBD2,TRBJ2-1,TRBV15,few,TGTGCCACCAGCAGTCGGGGGGGGAATGAGCAGTTCTTC,CATSSRGGNEQFF
-,TRBJ2-3,TRBV15,few,TGTGCCACCAGCAGACTAGATACGCAGTATTTT,CATSRLDTQYF
TRBD2,TRBJ2-1,TRBV12-3/TRBV12-4,many,TGTGCCAGCAGACCCACTAGCGGGGTCTACAATGAGCAGTTCTTC,CASRPTSGVYNEQFF
TRBD1,TRBJ1-6,TRBV3-1,few,TGTGCCAGCAGCCCGCTGGGACAGGAAAATTCACCCCTCCACTTT,CASSPLGQENSPLHF
-,TRBJ1-3,TRBV10-3,-,TGTGCCACCCGAACTGGTCAAACTGGAAACACCATATATTTT,CATRTGQTGNTIYF
TRBD2,TRBJ2-7,TRBV20-1,-,TGCAGTGCCCAGACTAGCGGACATTCCTACGAGCAGTACTTC,CSAQTSGHSYEQYF
TRBD1,TRBJ2-7,TRBV7-9,-,TGTGCCAGCAGCAACCGGGACAGGGAGGGCGAGCAGTACTTC,CASSNRDREGEQYF
TRBD2,TRBJ2-7,TRBV10-3,-,TGTGCCATCAGTACTCCGGGACTAGCTTACGAGCAGTACTTC,CAISTPGLAYEQYF
-,TRBJ2-5,TRBV9,-,TGTGCCAGCAGCGTAGGGGGGCGCCTCCAAGAGACCCAGTACTTC,CASSVGGRLQETQYF
-,TRBJ2-7,TRBV6-1,few,TGTGCCAGCAGTAGACAGGTTACTCCCCTTACTGAGCAGTACTTC,CASSRQVTPLTEQYF
-,TRBJ1-1,TRBV20-1,-,TGCTCAAACCGAGGGGGGATTGGAACTGAAGCTTTCTTT,CSNRGGIGTEAFF
-,TRBJ2-7,TRBV29-1,many,TGCAGCGTTGTGGGTGCGGGGACCTACGAGCAGTACTTC,CSVVGAGTYEQYF
TRBD1,TRBJ2-3,TRBV19,-,TGTGCCAGTAGTACGGGACAGGGGAATTCAGATACGCAGTATTTT,CASSTGQGNSDTQYF
-,TRBJ2-5,TRBV20-1,few,TGCAGTGCATCTGAGCATCAAGAGACCCAGTACTTC,CSASEHQETQYF